Following are 30 T cell receptor beta chains from one sample sequenced in a study of PD-L1 blockade in urothelial cancer. Using immunoSEQ multiplex PCR, the repertoire was profiled, and TCRdb retains in-frame clones only, with some absent. The table has some 22,000 clones, around 89% seen once. Sample: PBMCs, taken around atezolizumab (anti-PD-L1) treatment. These receptors all stem from a woman aged 55-75 years with urothelial cancer.

J is TRBJ1-2 and V is TRBV19; 8 bases fit TRBD1. CDR3 size: 16 residues. The germline V gene encodes CDR1 LNHDA and CDR2 SQIVND (reference sequence). Trimming cost V 4 bases and J 2 bases; bases outside gene matches: 9. The chain's CDR3 is CASSTHGQGVNYGYTF. The CDR3 coding sequence is TGTGCCAGTAGTACGCACGGACAGGGAGTCAACTATGGCTACACCTTC.

This clone appeared once. The gene calls are TRBV27 and TRBJ2-6; tentative D call: TRBD1 (6 bases). Looked up from germline, CDR1 is MNHEY and CDR2 is SMNVEV (reference sequence). The ends were cut back, 5 bases at V and 2 bases at J, with 13 bases in the middle. The CDR3 totals 16 residues. The CDR3 is CASSAYRAPGANVLTF. Written as DNA, the CDR3 is TGTGCCAGCAGTGCGTACAGGGCACCTGGGGCCAACGTCCTGACTTTC.

The chain combines TRBV19 with TRBJ2-3, with no clear D. V was clipped by 5 bases and J by 0 bases, with 15 bases between them. Looked up from germline, CDR1 is LNHDA and CDR2 is SQIVND (reference sequence). The CDR3 runs 16 residues. The CDR3 reads CASSPHLETSTDTQYF. As DNA, the CDR3 is TGTGCCAGTAGTCCGCATCTCGAAACTAGCACAGATACGCAGTATTTT.

The chain employs TRBV14 and TRBJ2-1, with D possibly being TRBD2 (6 bases). Germline V gene sequence: CDR1 SGHDN, CDR2 FVKESK. V dropped 6 bases and J dropped 9 bases, with 15 bases sitting between them. The CDR3 contains 13 residues. CDR3 sequence (DNA): TGTGCCAGCAGTCAGACTAGAACGGGTGAGCAGTTCTTC. Translation: CASSQTRTGEQFF.

V is TRBV28 and J is TRBJ2-5; 13 nucleotides align to TRBD2. This CDR3 is built from 16 residues. J lost 5 bases, V lost 5 bases, and 8 bases had no gene match. The germline V gene has CDR1 MDHEN and CDR2 SYDVKM. The CDR3, as DNA: TGTGCCAGCAGTCTTCTACTAGCGGGAGGGGTGGAGACCCAGTACTTC. This encodes CASSLLLAGGVETQYF.

The chain recombines TRBV7-3 with TRBJ2-5; perhaps TRBD2 as D (5 bases). Deletions cut 2 bases from V and 7 bases from J, with 8 bases between. Germline loops: CDR1 SGHTA, CDR2 FQGTGA. The CDR3 has 12 residues. For the CDR3, the DNA is TGTGCCAGCAGCTTAGGAGGTCGGACCCAGTACTTC. The encoded protein is CASSLGGRTQYF.

In nucleotides, the CDR3 is TGTGCCAGCAGTCTCAAACTAGCGGGAGGCTACAATGAGCAGTTCTTC. Translating it yields CASSLKLAGGYNEQFF. The chain links TRBV27 to TRBJ2-1, with TRBD2 identical over 12 bases. CDR3 size: 16 residues. Germline V gene sequence: CDR1 MNHEY, CDR2 SMNVEV (reference sequence). Trimming took 5 bases from V and 3 from J; bases not matched to a gene: 5.

The CDR3 bases are TGTGCTAGTGGTTTGAGCCCCGTGAAAGTATCCACCTACGAGCAGTACTTC. It specifies CASGLSPVKVSTYEQYF. The genes are TRBV12-5 and TRBJ2-7; D is undetermined. Germline CDR1 LGHNT, CDR2 FRNRAP. Deletions cut 2 bases from V and 2 bases from J, with 19 bases between. The CDR3 totals 17 residues.

The rearrangement links TRBV10-1 to TRBJ2-7; 12 nucleotides line up with TRBD2. Germline assignment: CDR1 WNHNN and CDR2 SYGVQD (reference sequence). J gave up 3 bases and V 4 bases, and 7 bases lay outside the gene matches. This CDR3 has 16 residues. The DNA for the CDR3 is TGCGCCAGCAGTGGCCGACTAGCGGGAGTGTTCTACGAGCAGTACTTC. Protein product: CASSGRLAGVFYEQYF.

This chain joins TRBV6-5 and TRBJ2-5; TRBD1 matches 10 bases. CDR3 size: 14 residues. The germline V gene encodes CDR1 MNHEY and CDR2 SVGAGI. V lost 6 bases to trimming and J lost 2 bases; unmatched junction nucleotides: 3. CDR3 sequence (DNA): TGTGCCAGCAGGAGGGACAGGGGACAAGAGACCCAGTACTTC. It is translated as CASRRDRGQETQYF.

CDR3 nucleotide sequence: TGTGCCAGCAGCTCCCTGGGGACTAACTACGAGCAGTACTTC. It specifies CASSSLGTNYEQYF. The rearrangement links TRBV13 to TRBJ2-7; 7 bases fit TRBD2. The CDR3 has 14 residues. Losses at the gene ends were 4 bases for V and 3 bases for J; bases not matched to a gene: 6. The germline V gene has CDR1 PRHDT and CDR2 FYEKMQ (reference sequence).

V is TRBV15 and J is TRBJ2-7; 7 bases are shared with TRBD1. The CDR3 consists of 14 residues. From germline, CDR1 is LNHNV and CDR2 YYDKDF (reference sequence). J lost 6 bases, V lost 6 bases, and 11 bases had no gene match. The CDR3 loop is CATSATGIGGEQYF. In DNA form, the CDR3 reads TGTGCCACCAGTGCGACAGGGATAGGGGGCGAGCAGTACTTC.

This rearrangement joins TRBV11-2 to TRBJ2-7; 7 nucleotides match TRBD1. The CDR3 runs to 14 residues. V trimming: 4 bases; J trimming: 3 bases; junction bases outside the gene matches: 6. Germline values: CDR1 SGHAT, CDR2 FQNNGV. CDR3 nucleotide sequence: TGTGCCAGCAGCTCAGGGACAGCCCTCTACGAGCAGTACTTC. It translates to CASSSGTALYEQYF.

This clone was seen only once. This rearrangement joins TRBV4-1 to TRBJ2-1, with 10 bases fitting TRBD2. Germline V CDR1 and CDR2: MGHRA, YSYEKL. The junction had 11 bases not matched to a gene; V was cut back by 4 bases and J by 8 bases. The CDR3 runs 16 residues. CDR3 sequence: CASSRTTGLAVHEQFF. The DNA for the CDR3 is TGCGCCAGCAGCCGAACCACCGGACTAGCGGTCCATGAGCAGTTCTTC.

The gene calls are TRBV6-1 and TRBJ1-2; TRBD1 is a possible D gene (6 bases). The CDR3 sequence is 12 residues long. Germline CDR1 and CDR2: MNHNS and SASEGT. V lost 8 bases and J 3 bases, leaving 10 bases between the germline ends. CDR3 DNA: TGTGCCAGCGAGGACAGATACTATGGCTACACCTTC. Protein: CASEDRYYGYTF.

This chain connects TRBV29-1 to TRBJ1-2; 9 bases map to TRBD1. The germline V gene encodes CDR1 SQVTM and CDR2 ANQGSEA. The CDR3 spans 15 residues. Trimming at V came to 4 bases and at J to 2 bases, leaving 8 bases not matched to a gene. The CDR3 protein is CSVGRLGTGNYGYTF. CDR3 nucleotide sequence: TGCAGCGTTGGGCGTCTCGGGACAGGGAACTATGGCTACACCTTC.

The rearrangement uses TRBV19 and TRBJ1-2; TRBD1 might be the D (5 bases). Per the germline V gene, CDR1 is LNHDA and CDR2 is SQIVND (reference sequence). This CDR3 comprises 17 residues. V lost 5 bases and J lost 4, with 23 bases in between. As DNA, the CDR3 is TGTGCCAGTAGTCCCCAGGGCCCAGCGATCGCCTTCTATGGCTACACCTTC. It translates to CASSPQGPAIAFYGYTF.

The chain links TRBV7-2 to TRBJ1-2; 7 nucleotides line up with TRBD1. The germline V gene has CDR1 SGHTA and CDR2 FQGNSA. The CDR3 sequence is 14 residues long. The trim removed 0 bases at V and 4 bases at J, leaving 2 bases unmatched. CDR3 DNA: TGTGCCAGCAGCTTAGCGGCAGGGGGCTATGGCTACACCTTC. Encoded protein: CASSLAAGGYGYTF.

The chain recombines TRBV28 with TRBJ1-2, with TRBD1 matching 8 bases. The CDR3 spans 15 residues. CDR1 is MDHEN and CDR2 is SYDVKM in the germline V gene. Germline trimming cut 6 bases from V and 4 bases from J; bases unmatched to any gene: 10. The CDR3 loop reads CASSSQGAGGYGYTF. For the CDR3, the DNA is TGTGCCAGCAGCTCGCAGGGGGCAGGTGGCTATGGCTACACCTTC.

This clone was recorded once. V usage is TRBV28 and J usage is TRBJ1-4; TRBD1 matches at 10 bases. The V segment lost 2 bases and the J segment 7 bases; nucleotides outside the gene matches: 7. The CDR3 is made up of 16 amino acids. Germline values: CDR1 MDHEN, CDR2 SYDVKM. CDR3: CASSLNRQGASEKLFF. The CDR3 DNA reads TGTGCCAGCAGTTTAAATAGACAGGGGGCTAGTGAAAAACTGTTTTTT.

This chain joins TRBV2 and TRBJ1-5, with a possible D match to TRBD1 (6 bases). The CDR3 is 16 amino acids. From germline, CDR1 is SNHLY and CDR2 FYNNEI. With 4 bases removed from V and 2 bases from J, the gap between germline ends came to 15 bases. This CDR3 is CASSGQATLGNQPQHF. Written as DNA, the CDR3 is TGTGCCAGCAGTGGACAGGCTACCTTGGGCAATCAGCCCCAGCATTTT.

This chain joins TRBV7-3 and TRBJ2-1; 10 bases line up with TRBD2. The CDR3 runs to 15 residues. The germline V gene encodes CDR1 SGHTA and CDR2 FQGTGA. After removal of 3 bases from V and 8 bases from J, the junction contained 7 bases not matched to a gene. CDR3: CASSFVPSGRYEQFF. The DNA of the CDR3 is TGTGCCAGCAGCTTCGTTCCTAGCGGGAGATATGAGCAGTTCTTC.

The chain is built from TRBV6-5 and TRBJ1-2, with D unresolved. The CDR3 is 12 residues long. Deletions cut 5 bases from V and 7 bases from J, with 11 bases between. Germline assignment: CDR1 MNHEY and CDR2 SVGAGI. For the CDR3, the DNA is TGTGCCAGCAGTCCCGGGAGGACTGGCTACACCTTC. It codes for CASSPGRTGYTF.

CDR3 sequence (DNA): TGTGCCAGCAGCGTGTCGTCCCCCGGTAGCGGGGTTACGCAGTATTTT. Translated: CASSVSSPGSGVTQYF. J is TRBJ2-3 and V is TRBV5-6; 8 bases map to TRBD2. V lost 4 bases, J lost 8 bases, and 15 bases stayed unmatched. CDR3 length: 16 amino acids. Germline V gene sequence: CDR1 SGHDT, CDR2 YYEEEE. Using reference TRBV5-6 and TRBJ2-3 for the parts outside the CDR3, the full variable domain is DAGVTQSPTHLIKTRGQQVTLRCSPKSGHDTVSWYQQALGQGPQFIFQYYEEEERQRGNFPDRFSGHQFPNYSSELNVNALLLGDSALYLCASSVSSPGSGVTQYFGPGTRLTVL.

V gene TRBV19 combines with J gene TRBJ2-5; D is possibly TRBD1 (5 bases). CDR1 is LNHDA and CDR2 is SQIVND in the germline V gene (reference sequence). The CDR3 has 13 amino acids. V dropped 3 bases and J dropped 5 bases, with 10 bases sitting between them. CDR3 loop: CASSIREGETQYF. In DNA, the CDR3 is TGTGCCAGTAGTATCAGGGAAGGGGAGACCCAGTACTTC.

The sample holds one count of this clone. This likely stems from a read error, as it lies one base from a far larger clone. The chain carries TRBV29-1 and TRBJ2-7; 8 bases line up with TRBD1. Per the germline V gene, CDR1 is SQVTM and CDR2 is ANQGSEA. This CDR3 comprises 14 residues. The CDR3 bases are TGCAGCATTGAAGTGGGAGACAGGGGCTACGAGCAGTACTTC. It codes for CSIEVGDRGYEQYF.

A word on this clone: Mismatch with germline at one junction end may stem from a read error. The V call is TRBV6-1, the J call TRBJ2-1; 10 bases align to TRBD2. Germline CDR1 reads MNHNS; CDR2 reads SASEGT. The CDR3 covers 13 residues. CDR3 in DNA: TGTGCCAGCAGTACCTCTTCTAGCGGGAGTTACCTCTTC. Its protein is CASSTSSSGSYLF.

The CDR3 sequence: CASSPPGLRAYEQYF. Here the CDR3 DNA reads TGTGCCAGTAGTCCTCCGGGACTAAGGGCCTACGAGCAGTACTTC. The chain recombines TRBV19 with TRBJ2-7; 7 nucleotides line up with TRBD2. Per germline, CDR1 LNHDA and CDR2 SQIVND (reference sequence). V lost 5 bases and J lost 2; bases outside the gene matches: 9. This CDR3 spans 15 amino acids.

The chain recombines TRBV4-3 with TRBJ1-1; 11 bases match TRBD1. This CDR3 spans 16 amino acids. Germline trimming cut 3 bases from V and 7 bases from J; bases unmatched to any gene: 10. Germline V CDR1 and CDR2: LGHNA, YSLEER. The CDR3 DNA is TGCGCCAGCAGCCAGGGGTGGGGACAGGGGGAGTTTGAAGCTTTCTTT. Amino acids: CASSQGWGQGEFEAFF.

This chain links TRBV29-1 with TRBJ2-7; D is ambiguous. Deletions cut 5 bases from V and 1 base from J, with 15 bases between. The CDR3 has 14 amino acids. Germline V gene sequence: CDR1 SQVTM, CDR2 ANQGSEA. The CDR3 loop reads CSVLLFQASYEQYF. The CDR3 nucleotides are TGCAGCGTTCTGCTCTTCCAGGCATCCTACGAGCAGTACTTC.